The sequence of this T cell receptor (beta chain) was determined in a study of CD8 T cells in ankylosing spondylitis. Whole-study results and caveats: What seemed typical of ankylosing spondylitis blood was a TCR beta motif built from about 8 highly homologous variants. The disease-linked clones had a CD8+ phenotype and low blood frequencies.

This clonotype was seen ten or more times. Its target is unknown. Per germline, CDR1 SGHRS and CDR2 YFSETQ. The CDR3 is 16 residues long. The J segment lost 7 bases and the V segment lost 0 bases, leaving 8 bases of the junction unmatched. TCRdb analysed the 5' RACE reads with MiXCR anew, one entry per CDR3 protein. Of hundreds of thousands of distinct CDR3 sequences listed, about 12% are singletons. The sample was blood, either unsorted or a sorted T cell fraction (not recorded which). The chain recombines TRBV5-1 with TRBJ2-1; 9 bases map to TRBD2. The receptor's source is a male donor with ankylosing spondylitis. The CDR3 spells CASSLGGLAGRNEQFF. CDR3 in DNA: TGCGCCAGCAGCTTGGGGGGCCTAGCGGGGAGGAATGAGCAGTTCTTC.